The 5 T cell receptor beta chains listed next were all sequenced from one sample in a study of T cell responses to AZD1222 COVID-19 vaccine. Only in-frame clones appear in the TCRdb table, and some are missing; sequencing was by immunoSEQ multiplex PCR. The table includes approximately 110,000 clones, more than 90% detected once. Sequenced here: peripheral blood, sampled on day 0 of AZD1222 vaccination. These receptors were taken from an adult in good health.

This rearrangement joins TRBV7-2 to TRBJ2-1; 9 positions agree with TRBD2. Germline assignment: CDR1 SGHTA and CDR2 FQGNSA. The CDR3 consists of 13 residues. J lost 8 bases, V lost 3 bases, and 2 bases had no gene match. In nucleotides, the CDR3 is TGTGCCAGCAGCTTTCAGCGGGGGGATGAGCAGTTCTTC. Amino acids: CASSFQRGDEQFF.

The chain couples TRBV6-5 to TRBJ2-2, with 7 bases fitting TRBD1. CDR1 and CDR2 (germline): MNHEY, SVGAGI. With V trimmed by 6 bases and J by 5 bases, 6 bases remained unmatched. The CDR3 spans 14 residues. The CDR3, as DNA: TGTGCCAGCAGGGCTTACAGGGGAACCGGGGAGCTGTTTTTT. It codes for CASRAYRGTGELFF.

This chain joins TRBV3-1 (or the pseudogene TRBV3-2) and TRBJ2-2, with D possibly being TRBD2 (6 bases). Germline V lookup: CDR1 LGHDT, CDR2 YNNKEL (reference sequence). The CDR3 has 14 amino acids. Between the trimmed V and J ends, which lost 1 base and 7 bases, there was a span of 10 bases. In DNA form, the CDR3 reads TGTGCCAGCAGCCAAGTGCGGGGCGTCGGGGAGCTGTTTTTT. Encoded protein: CASSQVRGVGELFF.

The J gene is TRBJ1-5, the V gene TRBV29-1, with 7 bases that match TRBD1. There are 12 residues in the CDR3. Germline lookup yields CDR1 SQVTM and CDR2 ANQGSEA. Trimming removed 4 bases from V and 7 bases from J; junction bases left unmatched: 4. Written as DNA, the CDR3 is TGCAGCGTTGGCACAGGGGACCAGCCCCAGCATTTT. Its protein is CSVGTGDQPQHF. Together with reference TRBV29-1 and TRBJ1-5, the CDR3 gives the full variable domain: SAVISQKPSRDICQRGTSLTIQCQVDSQVTMMFWYRQQPGQSLTLIATANQGSEATYESGFVIDKFPISRPNLTFSTLTVSNMSPEDSSIYLCSVGTGDQPQHFGDGTRLSIL.

V is TRBV5-6 and J is TRBJ2-6; D uncertain. Germline V gene data show CDR1 as SGHDT and CDR2 as YYEEEE. The CDR3 extends over 16 amino acids. Trimming shortened V by 0 bases and J by 0 bases, and 7 bases separated the two germline ends. CDR3 bases: TGTGCCAGCAGCTTGGTGGCCCGCTCTGGGGCCAACGTCCTGACTTTC. It translates to CASSLVARSGANVLTF.